The following is a TCR beta chain sequence with its context. What it binds is unknown. The source of the sample is a study of siplizumab effects on memory and regulatory T cells. V was shortened by 2 bases and J by 3 bases, with 11 bases between the two germline ends. This CDR3 region has 15 residues. CDR1 SEHNR and CDR2 FQNEAQ come from the germline V gene (reference sequence). The protocol was immunoSEQ multiplex PCR, while the TCRdb copy is restricted to in-frame clones and leaves out a portion. The sample has 100,000 or so clones; around 92% are singletons. Study results and caveats: Unstimulated subsets captured only a minor fraction of alloreactive clones. A major contribution to the alloresponse seemed to be made by naive T cells, which seemed more diverse than memory cells. Siplizumab led to significantly less abundant alloreactive sequences that could be traced back to unstimulated CD4+ memory cells.

The TCR sequence derives from a human donor in good health. This rearrangement joins TRBV7-9 to TRBJ2-1; no firm D call. Specimen: Tregs sorted from blood. This CDR3 reads CASSLFKLHYNEQFF. As DNA, the CDR3 is TGTGCCAGCAGCTTATTCAAACTTCACTACAATGAGCAGTTCTTC.